This T cell receptor beta chain was recovered during a study of T cells in localized non-small cell lung cancer. This clone turned up a few times. The CDR3 has 16 amino acids. The V gene's germline CDR1 is MNHEY and CDR2 SMNVEV (reference sequence). Trimming cost V 5 bases and J 1 base; bases outside gene matches: 7. TCRdb keeps only in-frame clones here, not all; method: immunoSEQ multiplex PCR. The top ten hold 15% to 20% of the sample, which has approximately 46,000 clones, about 76% seen once. The source material was peripheral blood mononuclear cells, sampled before any cancer treatment. The sequence came from a man aged 35-75 years with stage III lung adenocarcinoma. The chain couples TRBV27 to TRBJ2-1; 8 nucleotides agree with TRBD2. CDR3 sequence: CASSQSGGPSYNEQFF. The CDR3 DNA reads TGTGCCAGCAGTCAAAGCGGGGGCCCATCCTACAATGAGCAGTTCTTC.